Each of the 19 T cell receptor beta chains below was sequenced from the same sample in a study of identifying expanded T cells in peripheral blood. This table comes from immunoSEQ multiplex PCR, and its TCRdb copy is limited to in-frame clones, with some not included. The sample yields 100,000 to 150,000 clones, approximately 86% seen once. Material for sequencing was blood. Source of these receptors: a person aged 18 to 70 in good health.

The chain combines TRBV5-4 with TRBJ1-2; D might be TRBD1 (6 bases). Deletions cut 0 bases from V and 8 bases from J, with 17 bases between. Germline V gene lookup returns CDR1 SGHNT and CDR2 YYREEE (reference sequence). The CDR3 totals 15 residues. The DNA of the CDR3 is TGTGCCAGCAGCTTGGAAGGTTGGGGGGCACGGGGCTACACCTTC. As protein: CASSLEGWGARGYTF.

This chain links TRBV18 with TRBJ1-3; D may be TRBD1 (5 bases). This CDR3 comprises 16 residues. Germline V gives CDR1 KGHSH, CDR2 LQKENI. The V end lost 2 bases, the J end lost 4 bases, and 15 bases lay between the germline ends. CDR3 sequence reads: CASSPWDGGYGNTIYF. CDR3 nucleotides: TGTGCCAGCTCACCATGGGACGGGGGGTACGGAAACACCATATATTTT.

This clone was recorded a few times. The V gene is TRBV5-4, the J gene TRBJ2-3, with D possibly matching TRBD1 (6 bases). This CDR3 is 15 amino acids long. V lost 1 base, J lost 5 bases, and 14 bases lay in between. CDR1 SGHNT and CDR2 YYREEE come from the germline V gene (reference sequence). CDR3 residues: CASSLSMTGVDTQYF. The CDR3 DNA is TGTGCCAGCAGCTTGTCGATGACAGGTGTAGATACGCAGTATTTT.

The chain links TRBV10-2 to TRBJ1-5, with 9 bases lining up with TRBD1. Germline CDR1 WSHSY, CDR2 SAAADI. This CDR3 region has 14 residues. Unmatched junction bases numbered 1, after V lost 5 bases and J lost 2 bases. The CDR3 sequence is CASSRTGGNQPQHF. CDR3 nucleotide sequence: TGCGCCAGCAGTCGGACAGGGGGCAATCAGCCCCAGCATTTT.

The gene calls are TRBV9 and TRBJ2-5; 8 nucleotides match TRBD1. Germline CDR1 reads SGDLS; CDR2 reads YYNGEE. CDR3 length equals 15 residues. The junction had 5 bases not matched to a gene; V was cut back by 0 bases and J by 4 bases. The CDR3 region has the DNA TGTGCCAGCAGCGTAGCCCGGACAGGGAGAGAGACCCAGTACTTC. Protein sequence: CASSVARTGRETQYF.

The gene calls are TRBV29-1 and TRBJ2-3; 7 bases map to TRBD2. Unmatched junction bases numbered 7, after V lost 5 bases and J lost 5 bases. Looked up from germline, CDR1 is SQVTM and CDR2 is ANQGSEA. There are 13 residues in the CDR3. In DNA form, the CDR3 reads TGCAGCGTTAGGACTAGAGTGGTAGATACGCAGTATTTT. This encodes CSVRTRVVDTQYF.

The CDR3 DNA is TGTGCCAGTAGTACCACCCCGGCGACCCGTCATGGCTACACCTTC. Translated, it gives CASSTTPATRHGYTF. The chain employs TRBV19 and TRBJ1-2; D is unresolved. The germline V gene has CDR1 LNHDA and CDR2 SQIVND (reference sequence). V lost 4 bases to trimming and J lost 6 bases, with 18 bases between them. There are 15 residues in the CDR3.

The V call is TRBV6-1, the J call TRBJ2-1; 8 nucleotides agree with TRBD1. The CDR3 runs 14 residues. The germline V gene has CDR1 MNHNS and CDR2 SASEGT. Losses at the gene ends were 6 bases for V and 9 bases for J; bases not matched to a gene: 10. CDR3 bases: TGTGCCAGCAGGACAGGGGCCCAGGTGGGTGAGCAGTTCTTC. It translates to CASRTGAQVGEQFF.

The genes are TRBV15 and TRBJ1-5, with 7 bases lining up with TRBD1. V shed 8 bases and J 5 bases; nucleotides not matched to a gene: 9. Germline CDR1 reads LNHNV; CDR2 reads YYDKDF (reference sequence). CDR3 size: 14 residues. CDR3 DNA: TGTGCCACCTCCGACAGGGTCAAGGATCAGCCCCAGCATTTT. Amino acid sequence: CATSDRVKDQPQHF. The complete variable domain, with remaining parts taken from reference TRBV15 and TRBJ1-5, reads DAMVIQNPRYQVTQFGKPVTLSCSQTLNHNVMYWYQQKSSQAPKLLFHYYDKDFNNEADTPDNFQSRRPNTSFCFLDIRSPGLGDTAMYLCATSDRVKDQPQHFGDGTRLSIL.

This chain joins TRBV4-3 and TRBJ2-2; a weak D match, TRBD2 (7 bases). V was trimmed by 2 bases and J by 5 bases, leaving 24 bases between them. In germline, CDR1 is LGHNA, CDR2 YSLEER. The CDR3 has 19 amino acids. For the CDR3, the DNA is TGCGCCAGCAGCCAAATCATGTATCGGGGGGCCCAGGGGACCGGGGAGCTGTTTTTT. It encodes CASSQIMYRGAQGTGELFF.

This clone was counted between two and nine times. The V and J genes are TRBV6-5 and TRBJ1-2; TRBD1 agrees at 8 bases. CDR1 is MNHEY and CDR2 is SVGAGI in the germline V gene. The CDR3 is 13 residues long. After removal of 2 bases from V and 7 bases from J, the junction contained 3 bases not matched to a gene. The CDR3 DNA reads as TGTGCCAGCAGTTACCCCAGGGGGCTTGGCTACACCTTC. Protein product: CASSYPRGLGYTF.

The chain joins TRBV27 to TRBJ2-5; TRBD1 agrees at 7 bases. Germline lookup yields CDR1 MNHEY and CDR2 SMNVEV (reference sequence). This CDR3 spans 14 amino acids. The V gene end was trimmed by 5 bases and the J gene end by 5 bases; junction bases not matched to a gene: 8. CDR3 in DNA: TGTGCCAGCAGTGCGAGACAGGGAAGGGAGACCCAGTACTTC. This translates into CASSARQGRETQYF.

This clone was observed a few times. This chain connects TRBV7-2 to TRBJ2-7, with TRBD1 identical over 8 bases. The CDR3 runs 15 residues. Germline assignment: CDR1 SGHTA and CDR2 FQGNSA. Unmatched junction bases numbered 10, after V lost 5 bases and J lost 4 bases. The CDR3 bases are TGTGCCAGCAGCGCCCCAGGGGGCGCGGGGTACGAGCAGTACTTC. Translation: CASSAPGGAGYEQYF.

The chain recombines TRBV2 with TRBJ2-2; 8 bases align to TRBD1. Germline loops: CDR1 SNHLY, CDR2 FYNNEI. V was clipped by 6 bases and J by 4 bases; unmatched bases: 7. The CDR3 extends over 15 amino acids. The CDR3 here is CASSPDRGSTGELFF. Written as DNA, the CDR3 is TGTGCCAGCAGCCCTGACAGGGGCTCCACCGGGGAGCTGTTTTTT.

The V and J genes are TRBV7-9 and TRBJ2-3, with 8 positions matching TRBD2. V was clipped by 5 bases and J by 4 bases; unmatched bases: 17. There are 18 residues in the CDR3. CDR1 SEHNR and CDR2 FQNEAQ come from the germline V gene (reference sequence). The CDR3 coding sequence is TGTGCCAGCAGCAGCAGGTCGGTAGCGGGAACGTTGGCAGATACGCAGTATTTT. This sequence encodes CASSSRSVAGTLADTQYF.

This clone was seen just once. CDR3 sequence: CASTYGGHALGTQYF. The CDR3 DNA sequence: TGTGCCAGCACATACGGGGGACATGCGTTGGGGACCCAGTACTTC. The chain carries TRBV2 and TRBJ2-5; D assignment may be TRBD1 or TRBD2 (6 bases each). This CDR3 is built from 15 residues. Germline CDR1 reads SNHLY; CDR2 reads FYNNEI. The V gene lost 7 bases and the J gene lost 7 bases, with 22 bases spanning the gap.

This chain uses TRBV19 with TRBJ1-1; 8 bases line up with TRBD1. The length of the CDR3 is 14 residues. Trimming removed 6 bases from V and 3 bases from J; junction bases left unmatched: 6. Germline-derived CDR1 and CDR2 are LNHDA and SQIVND (reference sequence). In nucleotides, the CDR3 is TGTGCCAGTAGACCTTTGGACAGGGACACTGAAGCTTTCTTT. Amino acid sequence: CASRPLDRDTEAFF.

This clone showed up just once. The rearrangement joins TRBV5-1 to TRBJ1-1, with 8 bases matching TRBD1. CDR1 and CDR2 from the germline V gene are SGHRS and YFSETQ. The CDR3 sequence is 15 residues long. Unmatched junction bases numbered 2, after V lost 0 bases and J lost 1 base. For the CDR3, the DNA is TGCGCCAGCAGCTTGGGAGGGACAGGGAACACTGAAGCTTTCTTT. This translates into CASSLGGTGNTEAFF.

V usage is TRBV9 and J usage is TRBJ2-1; D remains ambiguous. Trimming took 0 bases from V and 4 from J, leaving 8 bases between them. This CDR3 is built from 14 residues. Germline V lookup: CDR1 SGDLS, CDR2 YYNGEE. The CDR3 protein is CASSVDARYNEQFF. CDR3 nucleotides: TGTGCCAGCAGCGTAGATGCCCGGTACAATGAGCAGTTCTTC.